A selection of T cell receptor beta chains follows, all from one sample in a study of blood T cell repertoires in COVID-19. Assay used: immunoSEQ multiplex PCR; TCRdb lists only in-frame clones, some missing. The data contain over 250,000 clones, roughly 87% of them singletons. Sequenced material: peripheral blood. These receptors were taken from a human donor in a cohort sampled during active COVID-19. The CDR3 runs from the conserved cysteine through the conserved F or W. The D gene is left open where the match is weak. Not all rows give a size; the values are once, few, many and, for expanded clones, a class.

D,size,V,J,DNA,CDR3
-,-,TRBV18,TRBJ2-3,TGTGCCAGCTCACCAGGAGCAGATACGCAGTATTTT,CASSPGADTQYF
-,-,TRBV5-6,TRBJ2-5,TGTGCCAGCAGCTTGTCCCCCGGGGGGACCCAGTACTTC,CASSLSPGGTQYF
-,once,TRBV30,TRBJ2-7,TGTGCCTGGAGTCAACAGGGCCCAAACGAGCAGTACTTC,CAWSQQGPNEQYF
-,-,TRBV7-8,TRBJ1-3,TGTGCCAGCAGCTCCCACAGGGTCTCTGGAAACACCATATATTTT,CASSSHRVSGNTIYF
TRBD2,-,TRBV6-4,TRBJ2-2,TGTGCCAGCAGCGCCCTAGCGGGAGGGCAGGTCTCCGGGGAGCTGTTTTTT,CASSALAGGQVSGELFF
TRBD2,-,TRBV6-6,TRBJ2-2,TGTGCCAGCATGGGGCGGGAGCGGGCCGGGGAGCTGTTTTTT,CASMGRERAGELFF
-,once,TRBV3-1/TRBV3-2,TRBJ2-7,TGTGCCAGCAGCCAAGGATTGATCGGGAGTGTCTACGAGCAGTACTTC,CASSQGLIGSVYEQYF
-,-,TRBV24-1,TRBJ1-5,TGTGCCACCAGTGAGTCGTTGAATCAGCCCCAGCATTTT,CATSESLNQPQHF
-,-,TRBV6-5,TRBJ2-7,TGTGCCAGCGGGGGGGCCCCCTTCTACGAGCAGTACTTC,CASGGAPFYEQYF
TRBD2,-,TRBV9,TRBJ2-5,TGTGCCAGCAGCGTAGAGGACGGGAGGTTGGAGACCCAGTACTTC,CASSVEDGRLETQYF
-,-,TRBV29-1,TRBJ1-1,TGCAGCGTTGAAGTTCCAGGGCGATGGACTGAAGCTTTCTTT,CSVEVPGRWTEAFF
TRBD1,once,TRBV28,TRBJ1-4,TGTGCCAGCACCCCAGGACAGGCTTGGGGGAATGGGCTGTTTTTT,CASTPGQAWGNGLFF
-,-,TRBV7-9,TRBJ2-2,TGTGCCATCCACTCCAGGGTGAACACCGGGGAGCTGTTTTTT,CAIHSRVNTGELFF
-,-,TRBV12-3/TRBV12-4,TRBJ2-1,TGTGCCAGCAGTCCCCACTCAAGGGGGTTCTTC,CASSPHSRGFF
-,-,TRBV2,TRBJ2-3,TGTGCCAGCAGTGAATTTGGCGGGAGCACAGATACGCAGTATTTT,CASSEFGGSTDTQYF
-,-,TRBV19,TRBJ1-2,TGTGCCAGTAGTCGATCAGGTGACGCAAACTATGGCTACACCTTC,CASSRSGDANYGYTF
TRBD2,few,TRBV5-1,TRBJ2-2,TGCGCCAGCAGCTTAGGACTAGCGGGAGGGCCCCTCACCGGGGAGCTGTTTTTT,CASSLGLAGGPLTGELFF
TRBD1,-,TRBV27,TRBJ1-6,TGTGCCAGCAGCTTGACAGGGGCTAATAATTCACCCCTCCACTTT,CASSLTGANNSPLHF
-,once,TRBV27,TRBJ1-2,TGTGCCAGCAGTTCCTGGACGGGAAAATCTAACTATGGCTACACCTTC,CASSSWTGKSNYGYTF
TRBD1,once,TRBV19,TRBJ2-1,TGTGCCAGTCTTAAAGGGACAGGGGTTACCGGCCCCTACAATGAGCAGTTCTTC,CASLKGTGVTGPYNEQFF
TRBD1,few,TRBV19,TRBJ1-2,TGTGCCAGTAGGGTACAGGGGACAGCTAACTATGGCTACACCTTC,CASRVQGTANYGYTF
TRBD1,-,TRBV28,TRBJ1-2,TGTGCCAGCAGCTGGACAGGTGGTGAAGTAGGCTACACCTTC,CASSWTGGEVGYTF
-,-,TRBV6-2/TRBV6-3,TRBJ1-1,TGTGCCAGCAGTTACCCTCATATCGAGCGAACTGAAGCTTTCTTT,CASSYPHIERTEAFF
TRBD2,-,TRBV19,TRBJ2-1,TGTGCCAGTAGTTTTATTTCGGTAGCGGGAGGCAATGAGCAGTTCTTC,CASSFISVAGGNEQFF
-,once,TRBV4-1,TRBJ1-3,TGCGCCAGCAGCCAAGGTGGCCAGTTCTCTGGAAACACCATATATTTT,CASSQGGQFSGNTIYF
-,once,TRBV7-2,TRBJ1-6,TGTGCCAGCAGCGTACACAGAAATAATTCACCCCTCCACTTT,CASSVHRNNSPLHF
TRBD1,-,TRBV5-1,TRBJ2-3,TGCGCCAGCAGCTCGCTTTCCGGGACAGGGGAGGATTTT,CASSSLSGTGEDF
TRBD1,-,TRBV6-4,TRBJ2-3,TGTGCCAGCAGTGAAACAGGGGGAACAGATACGCAGTATTTT,CASSETGGTDTQYF
-,-,TRBV3-1/TRBV3-2,TRBJ2-7,TGTGCCAGCAGCCAAGAAAAAATTAGCGGCCACGAGCAGTACTTC,CASSQEKISGHEQYF
-,-,TRBV10-3,TRBJ2-7,TGTGCCATCAGTGAGCTGGGGACTCAAACCTACGAGCAGTACTTC,CAISELGTQTYEQYF
-,-,TRBV6-5,TRBJ1-2,TGTGCCAGCAGCCAGGGGCTCCAGGGTGGTTATGGCTACACCTTC,CASSQGLQGGYGYTF
-,-,TRBV19,TRBJ2-1,TGTGCCAGTAGTATAGCCGGGACAAAGCTGGGAAATGAGCAGTTCTTC,CASSIAGTKLGNEQFF
-,-,TRBV7-9,TRBJ2-1,TGTGCCAGCAGCTTCTCTACAGGGCGATACAATGAGCAGTTCTTC,CASSFSTGRYNEQFF
-,once,TRBV4-3,TRBJ1-3,TGCGCCAGCAGCCAAGATCCGGGCTCTGGAAACACCATATATTTT,CASSQDPGSGNTIYF
-,-,TRBV4-3,TRBJ1-1,TGCGCCAGCAGCCTTTCCGTCTGGGGAGGACGGAGCTTAGGTGAAGCTTTCTTT,CASSLSVWGGRSLGEAFF
TRBD2,few,TRBV7-2,TRBJ2-7,TGTGCCAGCAGCTTAGGGATAGCGGGCGGATCCTACGAGCAGTACTTC,CASSLGIAGGSYEQYF
-,-,TRBV9,TRBJ1-1,TGTGCCAGCAGCTCCAGGGCTTTTGATGAAGCTTTCTTT,CASSSRAFDEAFF
-,-,TRBV15,TRBJ1-4,TGTGCCACCAGCAGAGATGAGCAAAGTGCCTCAGGTGAAAAACTGTTTTTT,CATSRDEQSASGEKLFF
TRBD1,-,TRBV5-1,TRBJ2-5,TGCGCCAGCAGCTGGGGGACAGGGAGCGAGACCCAGTACTTC,CASSWGTGSETQYF
TRBD2,-,TRBV4-2,TRBJ2-1,TGTGCCAGCAGCCAGGCCGGGACTAGCGAGTACAATGAGCAGTTCTTC,CASSQAGTSEYNEQFF
-,-,TRBV3-1/TRBV3-2,TRBJ1-2,TGTGCCAGCAGCCAGGGGCGAGGCGGCTACACCTTC,CASSQGRGGYTF
TRBD2,-,TRBV5-4,TRBJ2-1,TGTGCCAGCAGCCCCGGGGGGACGGGGTCCTACAATGAGCAGTTCTTC,CASSPGGTGSYNEQFF
-,-,TRBV7-2,TRBJ2-1,TGTGCCAGCAGCTTCAAACCTACTGGGGCAGCTAGCTCCTACAATGAGCAGTTCTTC,CASSFKPTGAASSYNEQFF
-,many,TRBV18,TRBJ2-5,TGTGCCAGCTCACCAATCCGGGGTCAAGAGACCCAGTACTTC,CASSPIRGQETQYF
-,-,TRBV10-3,TRBJ2-7,TGTGCCATCAGAGAGGGACAAACAACCTTCGAGCAGTACTTC,CAIREGQTTFEQYF
-,-,TRBV20-1,TRBJ1-1,TGCAGTGCGGCAAAGGGGGCTGAAGCTTTCTTT,CSAAKGAEAFF
-,once,TRBV21-1,TRBJ2-7,TGTGCCAGCAGCAATAGGATCCTTCCGGGTCCTTCCTACGAGCAGTACTTC,CASSNRILPGPSYEQYF